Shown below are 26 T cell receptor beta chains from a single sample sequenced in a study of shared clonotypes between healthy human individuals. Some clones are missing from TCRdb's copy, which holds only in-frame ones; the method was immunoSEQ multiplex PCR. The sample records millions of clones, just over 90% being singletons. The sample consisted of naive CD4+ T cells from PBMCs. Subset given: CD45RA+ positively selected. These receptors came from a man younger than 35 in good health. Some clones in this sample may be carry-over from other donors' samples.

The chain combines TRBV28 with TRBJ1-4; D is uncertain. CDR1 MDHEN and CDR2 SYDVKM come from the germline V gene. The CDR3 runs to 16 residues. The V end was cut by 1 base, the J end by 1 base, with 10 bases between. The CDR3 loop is CASSLLQTGTNEKLFF. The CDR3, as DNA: TGTGCCAGCAGTTTATTACAGACTGGAACTAATGAAAAACTGTTTTTT.

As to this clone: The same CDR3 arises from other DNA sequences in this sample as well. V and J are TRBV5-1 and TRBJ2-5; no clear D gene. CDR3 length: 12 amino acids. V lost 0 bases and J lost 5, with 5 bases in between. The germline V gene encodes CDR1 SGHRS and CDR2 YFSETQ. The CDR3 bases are TGCGCCAGCAGCTTGGATAGGGAGACCCAGTACTTC. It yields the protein CASSLDRETQYF. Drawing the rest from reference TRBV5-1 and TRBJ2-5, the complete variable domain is KAGVTQTPRYLIKTRGQQVTLSCSPISGHRSVSWYQQTPGQGLQFLFEYFSETQRNKGNFPGRFSGRQFSNSRSEMNVSTLELGDSALYLCASSLDRETQYFGPGTRLLVL.

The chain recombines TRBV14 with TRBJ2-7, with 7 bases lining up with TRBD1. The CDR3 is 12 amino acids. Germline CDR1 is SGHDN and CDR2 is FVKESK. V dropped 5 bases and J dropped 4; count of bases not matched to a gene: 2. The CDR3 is CASSAQGYEQYF. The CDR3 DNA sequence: TGTGCCAGCAGCGCACAGGGGTACGAGCAGTACTTC. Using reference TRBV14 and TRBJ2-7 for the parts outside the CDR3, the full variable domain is EAGVTQFPSHSVIEKGQTVTLRCDPISGHDNLYWYRRVMGKEIKFLLHFVKESKQDESGMPNNRFLAERTGGTYSTLKVQPAELEDSGVYFCASSAQGYEQYFGPGTRLTVT.

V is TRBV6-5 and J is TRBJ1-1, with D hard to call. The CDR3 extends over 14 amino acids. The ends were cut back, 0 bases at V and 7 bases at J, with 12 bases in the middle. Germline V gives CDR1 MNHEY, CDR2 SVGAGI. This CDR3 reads CASSYSWQLYEAFF. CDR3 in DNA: TGTGCCAGCAGTTACTCTTGGCAGCTTTATGAAGCTTTCTTT.

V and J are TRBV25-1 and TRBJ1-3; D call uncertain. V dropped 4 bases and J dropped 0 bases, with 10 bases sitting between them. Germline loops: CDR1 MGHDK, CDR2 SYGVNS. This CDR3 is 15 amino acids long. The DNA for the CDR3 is TGTGCCAGCAGTGTGGGTCTGAGCTCTGGAAACACCATATATTTT. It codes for CASSVGLSSGNTIYF.

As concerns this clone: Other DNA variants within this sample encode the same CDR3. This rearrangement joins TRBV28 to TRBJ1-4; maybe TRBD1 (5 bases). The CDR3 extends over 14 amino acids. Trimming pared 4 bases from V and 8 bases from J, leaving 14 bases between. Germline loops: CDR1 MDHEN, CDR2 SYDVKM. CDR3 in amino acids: CASSSTGGGEKLFF. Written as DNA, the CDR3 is TGTGCCAGCAGTTCTACAGGCGGAGGGGAAAAACTGTTTTTT.

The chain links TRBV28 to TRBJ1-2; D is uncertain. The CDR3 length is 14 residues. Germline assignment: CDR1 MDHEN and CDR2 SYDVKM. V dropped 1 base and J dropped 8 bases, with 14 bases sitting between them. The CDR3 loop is CASSLLDDLGGYTF. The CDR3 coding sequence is TGTGCCAGCAGTTTATTGGATGACCTGGGGGGCTACACCTTC.

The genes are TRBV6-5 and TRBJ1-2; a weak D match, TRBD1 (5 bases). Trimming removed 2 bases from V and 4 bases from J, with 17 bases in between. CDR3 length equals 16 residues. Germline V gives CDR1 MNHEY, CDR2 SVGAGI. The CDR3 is CASSYGVRGAAYGYTF. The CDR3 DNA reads TGTGCCAGCAGTTACGGGGTCCGGGGCGCAGCCTATGGCTACACCTTC.

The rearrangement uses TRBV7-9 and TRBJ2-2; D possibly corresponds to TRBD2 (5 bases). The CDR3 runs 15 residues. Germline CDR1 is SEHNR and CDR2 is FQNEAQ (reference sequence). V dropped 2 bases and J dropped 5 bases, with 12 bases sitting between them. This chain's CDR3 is CASSLRFEGTGELFF. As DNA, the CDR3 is TGTGCCAGCAGCTTAAGATTCGAGGGAACCGGGGAGCTGTTTTTT. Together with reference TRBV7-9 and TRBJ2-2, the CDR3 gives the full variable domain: DTGVSQNPRHKITKRGQNVTFRCDPISEHNRLYWYRQTLGQGPEFLTYFQNEAQLEKSRLLSDRFSAERPKGSFSTLEIQRTEQGDSAMYLCASSLRFEGTGELFFGEGSRLTVL.

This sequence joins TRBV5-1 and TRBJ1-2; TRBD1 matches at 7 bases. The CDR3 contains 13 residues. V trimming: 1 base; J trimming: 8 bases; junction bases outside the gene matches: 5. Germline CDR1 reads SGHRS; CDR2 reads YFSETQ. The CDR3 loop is CASSLFTGEGYTF. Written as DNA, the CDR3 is TGCGCCAGCAGCTTGTTCACAGGGGAAGGCTACACCTTC. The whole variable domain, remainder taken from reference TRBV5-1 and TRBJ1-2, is KAGVTQTPRYLIKTRGQQVTLSCSPISGHRSVSWYQQTPGQGLQFLFEYFSETQRNKGNFPGRFSGRQFSNSRSEMNVSTLELGDSALYLCASSLFTGEGYTFGSGTRLTVV.

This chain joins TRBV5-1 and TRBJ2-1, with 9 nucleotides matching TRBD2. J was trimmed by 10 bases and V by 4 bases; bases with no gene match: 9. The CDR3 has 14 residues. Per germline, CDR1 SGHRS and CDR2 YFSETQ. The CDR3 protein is CASSASGTSYEQFF. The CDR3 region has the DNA TGCGCCAGCAGCGCATCCGGGACTAGCTACGAGCAGTTCTTC.

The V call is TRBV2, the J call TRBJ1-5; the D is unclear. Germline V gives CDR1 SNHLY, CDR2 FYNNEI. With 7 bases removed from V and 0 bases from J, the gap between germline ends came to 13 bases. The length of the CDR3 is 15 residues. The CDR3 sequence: CASILKKNSNQPQHF. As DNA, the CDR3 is TGTGCCAGCATACTTAAGAAGAATAGCAATCAGCCCCAGCATTTT.

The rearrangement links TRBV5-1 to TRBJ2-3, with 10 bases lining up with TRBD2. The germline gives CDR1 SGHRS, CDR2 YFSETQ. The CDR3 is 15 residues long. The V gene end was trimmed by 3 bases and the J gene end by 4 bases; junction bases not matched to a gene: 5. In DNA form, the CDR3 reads TGCGCCAGCAGCTCCCCCGGGACTAGCGCAGATACGCAGTATTTT. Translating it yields CASSSPGTSADTQYF. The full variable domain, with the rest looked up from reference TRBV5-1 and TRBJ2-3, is KAGVTQTPRYLIKTRGQQVTLSCSPISGHRSVSWYQQTPGQGLQFLFEYFSETQRNKGNFPGRFSGRQFSNSRSEMNVSTLELGDSALYLCASSSPGTSADTQYFGPGTRLTVL.

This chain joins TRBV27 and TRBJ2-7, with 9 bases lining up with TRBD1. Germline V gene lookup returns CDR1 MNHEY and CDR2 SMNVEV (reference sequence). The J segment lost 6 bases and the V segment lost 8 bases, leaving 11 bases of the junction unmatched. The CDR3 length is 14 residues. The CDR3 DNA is TGTGCCAGCGCCCGCAGGACAGGGGCGGGCGAGCAGTACTTC. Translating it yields CASARRTGAGEQYF.

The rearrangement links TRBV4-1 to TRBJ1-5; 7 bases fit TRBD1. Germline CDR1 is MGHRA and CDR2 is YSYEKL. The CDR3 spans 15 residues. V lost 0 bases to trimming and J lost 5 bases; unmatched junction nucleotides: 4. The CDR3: CASSQDGTAYQPQHF. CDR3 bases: TGCGCCAGCAGCCAAGACGGGACAGCCTATCAGCCCCAGCATTTT.

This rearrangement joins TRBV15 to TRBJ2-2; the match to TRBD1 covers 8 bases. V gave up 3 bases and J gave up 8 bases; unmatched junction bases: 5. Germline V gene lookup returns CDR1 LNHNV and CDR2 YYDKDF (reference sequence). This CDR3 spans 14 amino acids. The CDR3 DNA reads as TGTGCCACCAGCAGCGGACAGGGTCGAGGGGAGCTGTTTTTT. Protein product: CATSSGQGRGELFF. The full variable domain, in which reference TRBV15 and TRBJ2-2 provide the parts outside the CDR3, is DAMVIQNPRYQVTQFGKPVTLSCSQTLNHNVMYWYQQKSSQAPKLLFHYYDKDFNNEADTPDNFQSRRPNTSFCFLDIRSPGLGDTAMYLCATSSGQGRGELFFGEGSRLTVL.

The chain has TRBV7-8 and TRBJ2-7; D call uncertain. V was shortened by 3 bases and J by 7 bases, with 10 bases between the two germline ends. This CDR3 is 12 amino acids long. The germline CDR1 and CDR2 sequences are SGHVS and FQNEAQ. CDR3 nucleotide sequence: TGTGCCAGCAGCTTCCAGGAAGGGGAGCAGTACTTC. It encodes CASSFQEGEQYF. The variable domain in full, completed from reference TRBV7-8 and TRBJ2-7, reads GAGVSQSPRYKVAKRGQDVALRCDPISGHVSLFWYQQALGQGPEFLTYFQNEAQLDKSGLPSDRFFAERPEGSVSTLKIQRTQQEDSAVYLCASSFQEGEQYFGPGTRLTVT.

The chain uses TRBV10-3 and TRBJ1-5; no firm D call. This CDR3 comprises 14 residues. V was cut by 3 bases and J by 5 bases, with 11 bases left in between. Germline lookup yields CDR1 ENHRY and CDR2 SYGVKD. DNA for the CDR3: TGTGCCATCAGTGAACTTCAGAAAGATCAGCCCCAGCATTTT. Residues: CAISELQKDQPQHF.

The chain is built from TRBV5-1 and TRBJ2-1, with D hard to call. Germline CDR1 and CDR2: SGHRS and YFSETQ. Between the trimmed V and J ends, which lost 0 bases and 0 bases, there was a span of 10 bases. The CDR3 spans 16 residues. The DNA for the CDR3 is TGCGCCAGCAGCTTGGCTCCCAGTAGCTCCTACAATGAGCAGTTCTTC. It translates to CASSLAPSSSYNEQFF.

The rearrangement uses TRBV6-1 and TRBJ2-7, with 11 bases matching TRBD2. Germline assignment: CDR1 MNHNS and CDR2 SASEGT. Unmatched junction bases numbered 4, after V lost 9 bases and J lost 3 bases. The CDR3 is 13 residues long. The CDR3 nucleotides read TGTGCCAGTGGGACTAGCGGAAACTACGAGCAGTACTTC. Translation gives CASGTSGNYEQYF.

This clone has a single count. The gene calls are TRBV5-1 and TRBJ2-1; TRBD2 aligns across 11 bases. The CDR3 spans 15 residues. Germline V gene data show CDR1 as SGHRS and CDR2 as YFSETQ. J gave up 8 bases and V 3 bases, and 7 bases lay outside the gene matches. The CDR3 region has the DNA TGCGCCAGCAGCTCCGGGACTAGCGGATTTGATGAGCAGTTCTTC. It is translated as CASSSGTSGFDEQFF.

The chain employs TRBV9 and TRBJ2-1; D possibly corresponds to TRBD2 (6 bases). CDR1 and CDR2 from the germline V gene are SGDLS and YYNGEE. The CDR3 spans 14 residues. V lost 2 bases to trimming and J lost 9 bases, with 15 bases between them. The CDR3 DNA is TGTGCCAGCAGCGTTGCGGGACCCCCACGTGAGCAGTTCTTC. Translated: CASSVAGPPREQFF.

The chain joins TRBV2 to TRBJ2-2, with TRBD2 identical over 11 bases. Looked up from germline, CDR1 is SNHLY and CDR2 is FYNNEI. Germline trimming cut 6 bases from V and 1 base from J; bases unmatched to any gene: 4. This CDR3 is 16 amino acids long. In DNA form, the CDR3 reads TGTGCCAGCAGGGTAACTAGCGGGGGGAACACCGGGGAGCTGTTTTTT. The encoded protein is CASRVTSGGNTGELFF.

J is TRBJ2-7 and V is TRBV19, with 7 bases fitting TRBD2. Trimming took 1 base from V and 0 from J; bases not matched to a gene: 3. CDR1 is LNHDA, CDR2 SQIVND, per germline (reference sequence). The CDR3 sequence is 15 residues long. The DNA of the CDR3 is TGTGCCAGTAGTATAGGCCTAGCGGACTCCTACGAGCAGTACTTC. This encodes CASSIGLADSYEQYF.

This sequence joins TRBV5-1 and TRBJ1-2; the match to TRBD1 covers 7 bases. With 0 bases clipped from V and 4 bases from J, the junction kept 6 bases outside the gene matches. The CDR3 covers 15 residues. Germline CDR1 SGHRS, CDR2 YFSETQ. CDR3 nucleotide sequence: TGCGCCAGCAGCTTGGATCCTCGGGACAGCTATGGCTACACCTTC. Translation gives CASSLDPRDSYGYTF.

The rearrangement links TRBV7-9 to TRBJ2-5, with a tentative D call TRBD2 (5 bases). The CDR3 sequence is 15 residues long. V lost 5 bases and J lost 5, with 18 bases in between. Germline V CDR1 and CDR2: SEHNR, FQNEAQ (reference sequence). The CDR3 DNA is TGTGCCAGCAGCCCAATCGGGGAAATTTTCGAGACCCAGTACTTC. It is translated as CASSPIGEIFETQYF.